This T cell receptor (beta chain) was documented in a study of blood T cell repertoires in COVID-19. Overall study: Sites across the United States, Italy and Spain contributed samples from acute and convalescent COVID-19. T cells, B-cell-depleted T cells, or PBMCs provided the cDNA or gDNA that served as material.

As handled by the study authors: Estimated nucleated cell counts came from reference gene primer amplification. The repertoire was sequenced with immunoSEQ multiplex PCR; TCRdb's copy has only in-frame clones and lacks some. V and J calls plus clone size are reproduced from that table; the DNA served to infer D and trimming. The sample has roughly 160,000 clones; 88% are singletons. Germline values: CDR1 SGHAT, CDR2 FQNNGV. The CDR3 has 15 amino acids. V gave up 5 bases and J gave up 7 bases; unmatched junction bases: 11. J is TRBJ1-1 and V is TRBV11-2, with 9 bases fitting TRBD1. The receptor's source is a man in his 60s with acute or convalescent COVID-19. The sequenced sample consisted of peripheral blood. The CDR3 loop is CASSPVTGGTLEAFF. CDR3 in DNA: TGTGCCAGCAGCCCGGTGACAGGGGGTACTCTTGAAGCTTTCTTT.